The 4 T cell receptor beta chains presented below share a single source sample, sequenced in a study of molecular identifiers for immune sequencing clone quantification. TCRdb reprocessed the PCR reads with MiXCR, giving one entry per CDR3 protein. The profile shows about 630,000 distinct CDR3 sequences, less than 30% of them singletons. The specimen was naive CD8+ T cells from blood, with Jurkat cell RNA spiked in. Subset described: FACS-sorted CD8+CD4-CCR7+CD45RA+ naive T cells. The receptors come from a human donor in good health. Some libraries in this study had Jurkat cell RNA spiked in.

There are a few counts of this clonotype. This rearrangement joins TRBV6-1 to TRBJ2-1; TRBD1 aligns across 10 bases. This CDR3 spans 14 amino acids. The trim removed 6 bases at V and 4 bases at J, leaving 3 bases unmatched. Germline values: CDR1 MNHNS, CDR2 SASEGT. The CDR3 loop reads CASRDRGIYNEQFF. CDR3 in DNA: TGTGCCAGCAGGGACAGGGGGATTTACAATGAGCAGTTCTTC.

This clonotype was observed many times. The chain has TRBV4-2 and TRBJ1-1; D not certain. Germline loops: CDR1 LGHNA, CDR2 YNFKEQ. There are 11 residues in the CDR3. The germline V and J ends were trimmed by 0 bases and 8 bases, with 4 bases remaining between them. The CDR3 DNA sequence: TGTGCCAGCAGCCAAGACAGGGAAGCTTTCTTT. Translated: CASSQDREAFF.

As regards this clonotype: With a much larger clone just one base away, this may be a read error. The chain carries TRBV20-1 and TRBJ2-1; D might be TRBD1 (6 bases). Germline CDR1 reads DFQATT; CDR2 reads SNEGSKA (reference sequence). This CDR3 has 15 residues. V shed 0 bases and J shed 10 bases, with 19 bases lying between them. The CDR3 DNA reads TGCAGTGCTAGAGATCTACGGACAGCCTCCTACGAGCAGTTCTTC. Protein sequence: CSARDLRTASYEQFF.

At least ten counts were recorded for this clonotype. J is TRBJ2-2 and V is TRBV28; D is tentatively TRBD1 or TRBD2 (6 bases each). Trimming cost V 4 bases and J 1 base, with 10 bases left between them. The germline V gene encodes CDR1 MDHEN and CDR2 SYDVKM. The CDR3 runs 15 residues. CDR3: CASSWRGMNTGELFF. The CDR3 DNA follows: TGTGCCAGCAGTTGGAGGGGGATGAACACCGGGGAGCTGTTTTTT.